The clone carrying this T cell receptor beta chain turned up a few times. The antigen is not known. The sample comes from a study of T-cell reconstitution after alpha-beta-depleted transplantation in children. Findings and caveats of the study: The high TCRbeta diversity at day 60 in some patients came from surviving recipient T cells and thymic progenitors. Fresh T-cell production supplied most of the T-cell counts and diversity seen one year after transplant. Alpha-beta T cells present about two months after transplant were reported to originate from several hundred expanded graft clones.

Unique molecular identifiers were incorporated into the prepared TCRbeta library. MiXCR was run by TCRdb on the PCR reads, yielding one entry per CDR3 protein. The table includes 90,000 to 130,000 distinct CDR3 sequences, about 6.5% detected once. There are 14 residues in the CDR3. Germline V gene sequence: CDR1 DFQATT, CDR2 SNEGSKA (reference sequence). V was cut by 0 bases and J by 0 bases, with 5 bases left in between. Sequenced here: PBMCs, mostly from graft donor cells, sampled 360 days after TCRalphabeta/CD19-depleted stem cell transplant. The chain links TRBV20-1 to TRBJ1-4; D call uncertain. The sequence was collected from a male patient under 10 years old who had a stem cell transplant for acute lymphoblastic leukemia, so the T cells may come from the graft donor. CDR3 nucleotide sequence: TGCAGTGCTAGAGAAACATCAACTAATGAAAAACTGTTTTTT. This codes for CSARETSTNEKLFF.